One and the same sample provided the 7 T cell receptor beta chains below, sequenced in a study of blood T cell repertoires in COVID-19. Assay: immunoSEQ multiplex PCR; the TCRdb copy retains only in-frame clones and omits some. Altogether fewer than 200,000 clones are present, 82% being singletons, with the ten largest covering about 20%. Material: peripheral blood. These receptors originate from a woman over 75 with acute or convalescent COVID-19.

A few counts support this clone. The rearrangement joins TRBV7-9 to TRBJ2-3; 8 bases map to TRBD1. Unmatched junction bases numbered 3, after V lost 2 bases and J lost 5 bases. Germline loops: CDR1 SEHNR, CDR2 FQNEAQ (reference sequence). This CDR3 contains 14 residues. The CDR3 here is CASSLTTGVDTQYF. CDR3 coding DNA: TGTGCCAGCAGCTTAACGACAGGGGTAGATACGCAGTATTTT.

V usage is TRBV19 and J usage is TRBJ2-7; the D gene is possibly TRBD1 (6 bases). CDR3 size: 13 residues. V was cut by 2 bases and J by 5 bases, with 10 bases left in between. The germline gives CDR1 LNHDA, CDR2 SQIVND (reference sequence). The CDR3 sequence: CASSIPQGNEQYF. The CDR3 coding sequence is TGTGCCAGTAGTATACCCCAGGGGAACGAGCAGTACTTC.

V is TRBV6-6 and J is TRBJ1-2; possible D gene TRBD1, 5 bases. This CDR3 has 15 amino acids. Germline lookup yields CDR1 MNHNY and CDR2 SVGAGI (reference sequence). Trimming removed 2 bases from V and 5 bases from J, with 15 bases in between. In DNA form, the CDR3 reads TGTGCCAGCAGTTACGGGGGGGATAACCCTTATGGCTACACCTTC. Amino acids: CASSYGGDNPYGYTF.

This clone showed up just once. The CDR3 sequence: CATSRLRQGNTEAFF. For the CDR3, the DNA is TGTGCCACCAGCAGACTCCGACAGGGGAACACTGAAGCTTTCTTT. The chain uses TRBV15 and TRBJ1-1; 7 bases fit TRBD1. V lost 2 bases, J lost 1 base, and 4 bases stayed unmatched. From germline, CDR1 is LNHNV and CDR2 YYDKDF (reference sequence). The CDR3 runs 15 residues.

The J gene is TRBJ1-4, the V gene TRBV15; 12 bases are a match to TRBD1. V lost 1 base to trimming and J lost 5 bases; unmatched junction nucleotides: 5. CDR1 and CDR2 from the germline V gene are LNHNV and YYDKDF (reference sequence). This CDR3 has 17 amino acids. CDR3 sequence: CATSRGDRGRVNEKLFF. CDR3 in DNA: TGTGCCACCAGCAGAGGGGACAGGGGGCGGGTGAATGAAAAACTGTTTTTT.

The gene calls are TRBV12-3 or TRBV12-4 and TRBJ1-1; the D is unclear. The ends were cut back, 3 bases at V and 4 bases at J, with 6 bases in the middle. This CDR3 comprises 12 residues. CDR3 in amino acids: CASSLMSTEAFF. CDR3 in DNA: TGTGCCAGCAGTTTGATGAGCACTGAAGCTTTCTTT.

This clone was counted a few times. The chain recombines TRBV7-9 with TRBJ2-6; tentatively, D is TRBD1 (5 bases). CDR3 length: 17 residues. V gave up 3 bases and J gave up 0 bases, with 12 bases separating them. Germline V CDR1 and CDR2: SEHNR, FQNEAQ (reference sequence). DNA for the CDR3: TGTGCCAGCAGCTTTACAGGTCCGAGCTCTGGGGCCAACGTCCTGACTTTC. It translates to CASSFTGPSSGANVLTF.